There are many counts of the clone carrying this TCR beta chain. Its antigen is not identified. This entry is derived from a study of T cells after yellow fever vaccination. Findings and caveats of the study: After the booster, 96% of CD4 and roughly nine tenths of CD8 primary-response clones were re-detected.

MiXCR, applied by TCRdb to the 5' RACE reads, yields one record per CDR3 protein. This table holds more than 95,000 distinct CDR3 sequences, around 7.2% found once. CDR1 is MNHEY, CDR2 SVGAGI, per germline. The length of the CDR3 is 14 residues. J lost 5 bases, V lost 4 bases, and 6 bases had no gene match. The sequence was collected from a man between 18 and 35 years old who received the YFV17D yellow fever vaccine. The chain couples TRBV6-5 to TRBJ1-1; TRBD1 matches 8 bases. The source was CD4+ T cells sorted from PBMCs, collected more than 35 days after the first yellow fever vaccination. This CDR3 is CASSSKTGGTEAFF. The CDR3 DNA follows: TGTGCCAGCAGTTCGAAAACAGGGGGGACTGAAGCTTTCTTT.